These T cell receptor beta chains were read from a single sample in a study of regulatory T cells in long-lasting Graves disease. Each CDR3 protein gets one entry after TCRdb re-called the multiplex PCR reads with MiXCR. The data show 620,000 or so distinct CDR3 sequences, with 16% seen just once and 15% to 20% held by the top ten. This sample was shared with a second study, whose subject was T cells in Graves' hyperthyroidism and ophthalmopathy.

This material consisted of peripheral blood mononuclear cells (PBMCs), taken at new diagnosis, from a patient treated with antithyroid drugs. Receptor source: a woman aged 25 to 39 with Graves disease. Both conserved end residues are part of each CDR3. The D gene is left open where the match is weak. Clone size is given for some rows only: seen once, a few or many times, or a class if the clone is expanded.

TRBV28	few	TRBJ2-7	TRBD1	TGTGCCAGCAGTGGGCCAGGGGGTCTTTACGAGCAGTACTTC	CASSGPGGLYEQYF
TRBV7-2	NA	TRBJ2-5	NA	TGTGCCAGCAGCGGGACCTCCAAAGAGACCCAGTACTTC	CASSGTSKETQYF
TRBV19	NA	TRBJ2-7	NA	TGTGCCAGCAAGGAGCGGGTACAGTCCTACGAGCAGTACTTC	CASKERVQSYEQYF
TRBV7-3	NA	TRBJ1-3	NA	TGTGCCAGCAGCTTAACGCGGGTGGCCGGAAACACCATATATTTT	CASSLTRVAGNTIYF
TRBV2	NA	TRBJ2-7	TRBD2	TGTGCCAGCAGACGGACTAGCGGGATCTACGAGCAGTACTTC	CASRRTSGIYEQYF
TRBV6-1	many	TRBJ1-2	NA	TGTGCCAGCAGTGTGGTGTGGGGAGGCTATGGCTACACCTTC	CASSVVWGGYGYTF
TRBV30	few	TRBJ1-5	NA	TGTGCCTGGAGCGAGGGATATCAGCCCCAGCATTTT	CAWSEGYQPQHF
TRBV28	many	TRBJ2-2	NA	TGTGCCAGCACGGAAACGAACACCGGGGAGCTGTTTTTT	CASTETNTGELFF
TRBV5-5	many	TRBJ1-5	NA	TGTGCCAGCAAGGCAGGCTATAGCAATCAGCCCCAGCATTTT	CASKAGYSNQPQHF
TRBV6-1	many	TRBJ2-3	NA	TGTGCCAGCAGTGCCGTATTTCAGGGCACAGATACGCAGTATTTT	CASSAVFQGTDTQYF
TRBV5-1	few	TRBJ2-5	TRBD2	TGCGCCAGCAGCTTCGGGGGGACCGAGACCCAGTACTTC	CASSFGGTETQYF
TRBV27	NA	TRBJ2-7	NA	TGTGCCAGCAGTTTATCTAGCGGAAGCTCCTACGAGCAGCACTTC	CASSLSSGSSYEQHF
TRBV28	many	TRBJ2-1	TRBD2	TGTGCCAGCAGCCTCGTTGCTAGCGGGAGGGCCTGGGAAGTGTTCCGGGAGAATGAGCAGTTCTTC	CASSLVASGRAWEVFRENEQFF
TRBV11-2	many	TRBJ2-1	NA	TGTGCCAGCAGCACGACTCGTGAGCAGTTCTTC	CASSTTREQFF
TRBV5-1	few	TRBJ2-1	TRBD2	TGCGCCAGCAGCTTACCGGGACTAGCGGGAGTAGGTGGCGTTGAGCAGTTCTTC	CASSLPGLAGVGGVEQFF
TRBV9	NA	TRBJ2-3	NA	TGTGCCAGCAGCCGAGATCTGGGTACGCAGTATTTT	CASSRDLGTQYF
TRBV6-1	NA	TRBJ1-1	TRBD1	TGTGCCAGCAGAGAAAACAGGGGGACGTCTGAAGCTTTCTTT	CASRENRGTSEAFF
TRBV27	NA	TRBJ2-1	TRBD1	TGTGCCAGCGGATATCAGGGGGACTCCTACAATGAGCAGTTCTTC	CASGYQGDSYNEQFF
TRBV28	many	TRBJ1-1	NA	TGTGCCAGCAGGAGACGGACGGAGACTGAAGCTTTCTTT	CASRRRTETEAFF
TRBV28	few	TRBJ1-2	TRBD1	TGTGCCAGCAGTCTCCCGTATGGACAGGGTTTAGGCTACACCTTC	CASSLPYGQGLGYTF
TRBV7-6	many	TRBJ2-1	TRBD1	TGTGCCAGCAGCCCACAGGGGATATCTTACAATGAGCAGTTCTTC	CASSPQGISYNEQFF
TRBV7-2	NA	TRBJ2-2	TRBD1	TGTGCCAGCAGCCCGGGGGGAGGGACAGGGGACTCTCCGGGCGGGGAGCTGTTTTTT	CASSPGGGTGDSPGGELFF
TRBV9	NA	TRBJ2-5	NA	TGTGCCAGCAGCGCCGGGACTGCCTTGGGGACTCAGTACTTC	CASSAGTALGTQYF
TRBV7-9	NA	TRBJ2-7	NA	TGTGCCAGCAGCTTAACCTCAGGGACGACCTACGAGCAGTACTTC	CASSLTSGTTYEQYF
TRBV29-1	few	TRBJ2-3	TRBD2	TGCAGCGTTGATAGACTCGCGGGAGGATCGATCCCAGATACGCAGTATTTT	CSVDRLAGGSIPDTQYF
TRBV18	few	TRBJ1-2	TRBD1	TGTGCCAGCTCACCCCGCCTGGACAGGAGCATCGGCGGCTACACCTTC	CASSPRLDRSIGGYTF
TRBV20-1	many	TRBJ1-1	NA	TGCAGTGCTAGACCCAGGGCGCTGAACACTGAAGCTTTCTTT	CSARPRALNTEAFF
TRBV10-3	few	TRBJ2-7	TRBD2	TGTGCCATCAGGTTGGGGGGGGGGTCCTACGAGCAGTACTTC	CAIRLGGGSYEQYF
TRBV5-1	NA	TRBJ2-7	TRBD1	TGCGCCAGCAGCTTGGACCGGGACAGGGTCTTTTACGAGCAGTACTTC	CASSLDRDRVFYEQYF
TRBV7-9	NA	TRBJ2-1	TRBD2	TGTGCCAGCAGCTTAAGGACTAGCGGGATACACAATGAGCAGTTCTTC	CASSLRTSGIHNEQFF
TRBV14	NA	TRBJ2-3	TRBD2	TGTGCCAGCAGCTACCGGACTAGCGGGAGCGGTATAACAGATACGCAGTATTTT	CASSYRTSGSGITDTQYF
TRBV12-3/TRBV12-4	many	TRBJ2-2	NA	TGTGCCAGCGGATACAGGGCGGGAGCCCCCGGGGAGCTGTTTTTT	CASGYRAGAPGELFF
TRBV5-4	NA	TRBJ1-1	NA	TGTGCCAGCAGCTTTGGGGATAGGACTGAAGCTTTCTTT	CASSFGDRTEAFF
TRBV11-1	NA	TRBJ2-3	TRBD1	TGTGCCAGCAGGCCGGGACAGGGCCGCACAGATACGCAGTATTTT	CASRPGQGRTDTQYF
TRBV5-5	few	TRBJ2-3	NA	TGTGCCAGCAGCCAAGGGGGTCCAGATACGCAGTATTTT	CASSQGGPDTQYF